Listed here are 3 T cell receptor beta chains from one sample, sequenced in a study of blood T cell repertoires in COVID-19. Only in-frame clones appear in the TCRdb table, and some are missing; sequencing was by immunoSEQ multiplex PCR. The data hold nearly 35,000 clones, with 85% observed a single time. Sequenced material: peripheral blood. The receptors derive from a human donor with acute or convalescent COVID-19. The donor label of this sample is uncertain.

This chain links TRBV4-1 with TRBJ2-1; D possibly corresponds to TRBD2 (7 bases). The germline V and J ends were trimmed by 0 bases and 0 bases, with 21 bases remaining between them. CDR3 length: 20 amino acids. CDR1 and CDR2 (germline): MGHRA, YSYEKL. The DNA of the CDR3 is TGCGCCAGCAGCCAAGATGTAATTCCCGGGGGGCGAAGCTCCTACAATGAGCAGTTCTTC. This sequence encodes CASSQDVIPGGRSSYNEQFF.

V is TRBV5-6 and J is TRBJ2-5; D remains ambiguous. The germline V and J ends were trimmed by 4 bases and 3 bases, with 7 bases remaining between them. The CDR3 runs 12 residues. The germline CDR1 and CDR2 sequences are SGHDT and YYEEEE. The CDR3 is CASSRVKETQYF. The CDR3 DNA sequence: TGTGCCAGCAGCCGGGTAAAAGAGACCCAGTACTTC.

The rearrangement joins TRBV7-9 to TRBJ2-3; no clear D. Germline V gene data show CDR1 as SEHNR and CDR2 as FQNEAQ (reference sequence). This CDR3 is 15 amino acids long. Trimming took 8 bases from V and 3 from J, leaving 18 bases between them. CDR3 amino acids: CASDSDDGPTDTQYF. In nucleotides, the CDR3 is TGTGCCAGCGACTCCGACGATGGCCCAACAGATACGCAGTATTTT.